The 21 T cell receptor beta chains below all came from one sample that was sequenced in a study of blood T cell repertoires in COVID-19. TCRdb keeps only in-frame clones here, not all; method: immunoSEQ multiplex PCR. The repertoire holds approximately 200,000 clones, with more than 85% as singletons. The sample comprised peripheral blood. These receptors came from a woman younger than 45 with active or convalescent COVID-19.

This clone was observed a handful of times. The genes are TRBV19 and TRBJ1-6; D is undetermined. Germline V gene lookup returns CDR1 LNHDA and CDR2 SQIVND (reference sequence). V was clipped by 11 bases and J by 3 bases, with 11 bases between them. This CDR3 comprises 13 residues. This CDR3 is CAGARNYNSPLHF. The CDR3 DNA sequence: TGTGCCGGAGCCCGTAACTATAATTCACCCCTCCACTTT.

The chain has TRBV13 and TRBJ2-7; no clear D gene. Trimming stripped 3 bases from V and 0 bases from J, with 15 bases between. Germline V gene sequence: CDR1 PRHDT, CDR2 FYEKMQ (reference sequence). CDR3 size: 16 residues. For the CDR3, the DNA is TGTGCCAGCAGCTTTTTTACAGCCGTTAGCTCCTACGAGCAGTACTTC. Translation: CASSFFTAVSSYEQYF.

This chain uses TRBV5-4 with TRBJ1-4; TRBD1 aligns across 8 bases. CDR3 length equals 14 residues. Trimming removed 5 bases from V and 9 bases from J; junction bases left unmatched: 9. The germline V gene encodes CDR1 SGHNT and CDR2 YYREEE (reference sequence). The CDR3 reads CASSPRDRPQKLFF. The DNA of the CDR3 is TGTGCCAGCAGTCCCCGGGACAGGCCCCAAAAACTGTTTTTT.

The chain employs TRBV6-1 and TRBJ2-1, with 7 bases aligning to TRBD2. The V and J ends lost 1 base and 7 bases, in that order; junction bases with no gene match: 7. The CDR3 is 15 amino acids. In germline, CDR1 is MNHNS, CDR2 SASEGT. CDR3 residues: CASSEGGLGGNEQFF. In nucleotides, the CDR3 is TGTGCCAGCAGTGAAGGCGGCCTCGGGGGGAATGAGCAGTTCTTC.

The V call is TRBV5-4, the J call TRBJ2-1; possibly TRBD2 for D (5 bases). Trimming removed 4 bases from V and 10 bases from J, with 12 bases in between. In germline, CDR1 is SGHNT, CDR2 YYREEE (reference sequence). The CDR3 consists of 12 residues. The chain's CDR3 is CASSIDPGEQFF. The DNA for the CDR3 is TGTGCCAGCAGCATTGACCCGGGGGAGCAGTTCTTC.

V usage is TRBV2 and J usage is TRBJ2-1; 8 positions agree with TRBD1. J lost 7 bases, V lost 9 bases, and 14 bases had no gene match. This CDR3 spans 15 amino acids. The germline CDR1 and CDR2 sequences are SNHLY and FYNNEI. Here the CDR3 reads CASEMTGTGLNEQFF. The CDR3 DNA is TGTGCCAGTGAGATGACCGGGACAGGTTTGAATGAGCAGTTCTTC. Based on the CDR3 plus reference TRBV2 and TRBJ2-1, the full variable domain is EPEVTQTPSHQVTQMGQEVILRCVPISNHLYFYWYRQILGQKVEFLVSFYNNEISEKSEIFDDQFSVERPDGSNFTLKIRSTKLEDSAMYFCASEMTGTGLNEQFFGPGTRLTVL.

The chain couples TRBV3-1 (or the pseudogene TRBV3-2) to TRBJ1-2, with D possibly being TRBD1 (6 bases). CDR1 and CDR2 from the germline V gene are LGHDT and YNNKEL (reference sequence). This CDR3 is 14 amino acids long. Trimming took 4 bases from V and 6 from J, leaving 15 bases between them. CDR3 residues: CASSPHSQGHGYTF. CDR3 nucleotide sequence: TGTGCCAGCAGCCCGCACTCACAGGGACATGGCTACACCTTC.

V and J are TRBV29-1 and TRBJ1-6; no clear D. The CDR3 totals 13 residues. V was shortened by 6 bases and J by 9 bases, with 15 bases between the two germline ends. Germline-derived CDR1 and CDR2 are SQVTM and ANQGSEA. CDR3 residues: CSVQTEFGSPLHF. The DNA for the CDR3 is TGCAGCGTCCAAACTGAATTCGGTTCACCCCTCCACTTT. The full variable domain, completed using reference TRBV29-1 and TRBJ1-6, is SAVISQKPSRDICQRGTSLTIQCQVDSQVTMMFWYRQQPGQSLTLIATANQGSEATYESGFVIDKFPISRPNLTFSTLTVSNMSPEDSSIYLCSVQTEFGSPLHFGNGTRLTVT.

The V gene is TRBV5-1, the J gene TRBJ2-7, with D possibly being TRBD2 (6 bases). Trimming removed 1 base at V and 3 bases at J, with 17 bases between. From germline, CDR1 is SGHRS and CDR2 YFSETQ. The CDR3 spans 16 residues. The CDR3 loop reads CASSLTEGRIRYEQYF. DNA for the CDR3: TGCGCCAGCAGCTTGACGGAGGGAAGAATACGCTACGAGCAGTACTTC. Full variable domain (outside the CDR3, taken from reference TRBV5-1 and TRBJ2-7): KAGVTQTPRYLIKTRGQQVTLSCSPISGHRSVSWYQQTPGQGLQFLFEYFSETQRNKGNFPGRFSGRQFSNSRSEMNVSTLELGDSALYLCASSLTEGRIRYEQYFGPGTRLTVT.

The chain links TRBV7-9 to TRBJ1-2; a possible D gene is TRBD1 (6 bases). Per the germline V gene, CDR1 is SEHNR and CDR2 is FQNEAQ (reference sequence). This CDR3 is built from 17 residues. The V end lost 5 bases, the J end lost 4 bases, and 23 bases lay between the germline ends. CDR3 sequence: CASSSSGGHGATYGYTF. The CDR3 coding sequence is TGTGCCAGCAGCAGCTCGGGGGGACACGGGGCGACCTATGGCTACACCTTC.

This clone was observed at least ten times. The gene calls are TRBV6-5 and TRBJ1-5, with TRBD1 as a possible D gene (6 bases). From germline, CDR1 is MNHEY and CDR2 SVGAGI. V lost 6 bases, J lost 3 bases, and 9 bases lay in between. There are 13 residues in the CDR3. The DNA for the CDR3 is TGTGCCAGCAGGAGGGGGAACAATCAGCCCCAGCATTTT. The encoded protein is CASRRGNNQPQHF.

The V gene is TRBV2, the J gene TRBJ2-7; D gene unclear. V lost 7 bases to trimming and J lost 7 bases, with 17 bases between them. The CDR3 loop spans 13 amino acids. Germline-derived CDR1 and CDR2 are SNHLY and FYNNEI. For the CDR3, the DNA is TGTGCCAGCACCGTCGGTGCCGGTGGTGAGCAGTACTTC. Amino acid sequence: CASTVGAGGEQYF.

J is TRBJ2-7 and V is TRBV10-3; D is perhaps TRBD1 (5 bases). Trimming left V 8 bases short and J 4 bases short, with 12 bases between. Germline-derived CDR1 and CDR2 are ENHRY and SYGVKD. The CDR3 has 12 amino acids. DNA for the CDR3: TGTGCCATCTCAAAGGGGTCATACGAGCAGTACTTC. Its protein product is CAISKGSYEQYF.

The CDR3 sequence: CASSRTKQYSGKFYGYTF. In nucleotides, the CDR3 is TGTGCCAGCAGCCGTACGAAACAGTACTCAGGGAAGTTCTATGGCTACACCTTC. This rearrangement joins TRBV3-1 (or the pseudogene TRBV3-2) to TRBJ1-2; possibly TRBD1 for D (5 bases). The CDR3 consists of 18 residues. The germline gives CDR1 LGHDT, CDR2 YNNKEL (reference sequence). With 4 bases removed from V and 4 bases from J, the gap between germline ends came to 25 bases.

The chain uses TRBV19 and TRBJ1-1; a possible D gene is TRBD1 (6 bases). The ends were cut back, 4 bases at V and 1 base at J, with 10 bases in the middle. Per germline, CDR1 LNHDA and CDR2 SQIVND (reference sequence). CDR3 length: 14 residues. The CDR3: CASSTTGENTEAFF. CDR3 coding DNA: TGTGCCAGTAGTACGACAGGAGAGAACACTGAAGCTTTCTTT.

V is TRBV13 and J is TRBJ2-3; 8 bases fit TRBD2. This CDR3 has 18 residues. Unmatched junction bases numbered 14, after V lost 3 bases and J lost 3 bases. CDR1 is PRHDT, CDR2 FYEKMQ, per germline (reference sequence). The CDR3 sequence: CASSLKASAGEGTDTQYF. Written as DNA, the CDR3 is TGTGCCAGCAGCTTGAAGGCGTCAGCGGGAGAGGGAACAGATACGCAGTATTTT.

A word on this clone: A read error may produce the germline difference seen at one junction end. The CDR3 nucleotides read TGTGCCAGCAGGGAAGGGGGCAGCGGCAATCAGCCCCAGCATTTT. Protein: CASREGGSGNQPQHF. The V gene is TRBV6-1, the J gene TRBJ1-5; 7 bases match TRBD1. The CDR3 totals 15 residues. Per the germline V gene, CDR1 is MNHNS and CDR2 is SASEGT.

This clone was found once. This sequence joins TRBV6-4 and TRBJ2-3; maybe TRBD1 (5 bases). This CDR3 contains 13 residues. The ends were cut back, 5 bases at V and 4 bases at J, with 10 bases in the middle. Germline V gives CDR1 MRHNA, CDR2 SNTAGT. CDR3 protein: CASSRQIADTQYF. The CDR3 DNA reads as TGTGCCAGCAGTAGACAGATAGCAGATACGCAGTATTTT.

The chain links TRBV30 to TRBJ2-7; TRBD2 matches at 8 bases. This CDR3 spans 16 amino acids. Per germline, CDR1 GTSNPN and CDR2 SVGIG (reference sequence). Losses at the gene ends were 0 bases for V and 1 base for J; bases not matched to a gene: 8. For the CDR3, the DNA is TGTGCCTGGAGTGTACAGCGGGGGCAGGGGTCCTACGAGCAGTACTTC. It is translated as CAWSVQRGQGSYEQYF.

This clone was observed a few times. The rearrangement uses TRBV7-9 and TRBJ2-2; 7 bases line up with TRBD1. V lost 4 bases and J lost 10; bases outside the gene matches: 3. The CDR3 covers 12 residues. CDR1 is SEHNR, CDR2 FQNEAQ, per germline (reference sequence). The CDR3 loop is CASSSTGVELFF. The CDR3 nucleotides are TGTGCCAGCAGCTCCACAGGGGTGGAGCTGTTTTTT.

V gene TRBV15 combines with J gene TRBJ1-3, with a weak D call TRBD1 (5 bases). Looked up from germline, CDR1 is LNHNV and CDR2 is YYDKDF (reference sequence). The length of the CDR3 is 16 residues. The germline V and J ends were trimmed by 0 bases and 3 bases, with 12 bases remaining between them. In DNA form, the CDR3 reads TGTGCCACCAGCAGAGACCCGACAGCCTTTGGAAACACCATATATTTT. Translated, it gives CATSRDPTAFGNTIYF.